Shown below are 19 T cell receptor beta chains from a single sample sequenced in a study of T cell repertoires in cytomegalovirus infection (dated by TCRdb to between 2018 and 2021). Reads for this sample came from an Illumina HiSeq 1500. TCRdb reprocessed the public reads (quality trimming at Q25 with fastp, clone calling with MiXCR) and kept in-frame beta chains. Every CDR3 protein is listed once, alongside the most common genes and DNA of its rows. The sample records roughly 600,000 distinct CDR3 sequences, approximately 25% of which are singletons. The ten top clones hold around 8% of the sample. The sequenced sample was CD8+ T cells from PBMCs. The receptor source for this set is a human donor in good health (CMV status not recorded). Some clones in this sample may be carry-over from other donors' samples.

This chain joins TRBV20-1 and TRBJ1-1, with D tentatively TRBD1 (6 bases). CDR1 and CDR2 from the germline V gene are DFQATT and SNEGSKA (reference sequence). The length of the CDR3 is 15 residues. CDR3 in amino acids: CSSKGIQRGDAEAFF. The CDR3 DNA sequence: TGCAGCTCCAAGGGAATTCAAAGGGGGGACGCTGAAGCTTTCTTT.

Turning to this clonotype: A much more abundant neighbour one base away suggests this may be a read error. Here the CDR3 reads CSAHRPGGGRYNEQFF. The CDR3 DNA reads TGCAGTGCTCACCGGCCCGGGGGGGGTCGCTACAATGAGCAGTTCTTC. The V gene is TRBV20-1, the J gene TRBJ2-1; 8 bases agree with TRBD2. CDR1 is DFQATT, CDR2 SNEGSKA, per germline (reference sequence). The trim removed 5 bases at V and 3 bases at J, leaving 12 bases unmatched. CDR3 length equals 16 residues.

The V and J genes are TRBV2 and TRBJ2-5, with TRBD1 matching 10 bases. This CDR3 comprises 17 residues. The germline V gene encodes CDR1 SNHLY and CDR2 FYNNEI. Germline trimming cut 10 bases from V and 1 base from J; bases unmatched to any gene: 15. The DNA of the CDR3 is TGTGCCATCAACCACGGGACAGGGGAGACTCTCCAAGAGACCCAGTACTTC. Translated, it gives CAINHGTGETLQETQYF.

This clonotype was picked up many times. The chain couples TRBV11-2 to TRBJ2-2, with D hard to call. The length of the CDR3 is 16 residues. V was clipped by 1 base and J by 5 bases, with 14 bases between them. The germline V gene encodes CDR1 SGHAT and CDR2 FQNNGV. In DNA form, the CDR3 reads TGTGCCAGCAGCTTAGTGTCCGGGTTTAGAACCGGGGAGCTGTTTTTT. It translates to CASSLVSGFRTGELFF.

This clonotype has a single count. The CDR3 DNA follows: TGTGCCAGCAGCGGGGGGGAGGGGCTGTTCTTC. Encoded protein: CASSGGEGLFF. The chain joins TRBV12-3 or TRBV12-4 to TRBJ2-1; 8 nucleotides match TRBD2. CDR3 length equals 11 residues. J gave up 15 bases and V 6 bases, and 7 bases lay outside the gene matches.

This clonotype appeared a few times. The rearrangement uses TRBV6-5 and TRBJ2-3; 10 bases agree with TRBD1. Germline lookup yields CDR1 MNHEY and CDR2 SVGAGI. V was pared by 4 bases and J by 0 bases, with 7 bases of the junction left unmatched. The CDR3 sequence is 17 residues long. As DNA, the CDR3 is TGTGCCAGCAGTTTATCCGGGACAGGGGCTAGCACAGATACGCAGTATTTT. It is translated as CASSLSGTGASTDTQYF.

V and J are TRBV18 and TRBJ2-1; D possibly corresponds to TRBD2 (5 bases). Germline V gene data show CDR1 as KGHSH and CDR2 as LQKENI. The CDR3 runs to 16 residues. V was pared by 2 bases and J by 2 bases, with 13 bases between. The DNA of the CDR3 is TGTGCCAGCTCACCATCAGAGGGTTGGGCCTACAATGAGCAGTTCTTC. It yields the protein CASSPSEGWAYNEQFF. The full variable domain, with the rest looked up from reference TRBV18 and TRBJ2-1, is NAGVMQNPRHLVRRRGQEARLRCSPMKGHSHVYWYRQLPEEGLKFMVYLQKENIIDESGMPKERFSAEFPKEGPSILRIQQVVRGDSAAYFCASSPSEGWAYNEQFFGPGTRLTVL.

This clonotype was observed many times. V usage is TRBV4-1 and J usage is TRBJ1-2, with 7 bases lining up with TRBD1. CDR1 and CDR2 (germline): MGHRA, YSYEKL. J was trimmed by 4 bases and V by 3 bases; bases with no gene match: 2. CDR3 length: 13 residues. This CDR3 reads CASSQDRLYGYTF. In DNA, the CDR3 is TGCGCCAGCAGCCAGGACAGGCTCTATGGCTACACCTTC.

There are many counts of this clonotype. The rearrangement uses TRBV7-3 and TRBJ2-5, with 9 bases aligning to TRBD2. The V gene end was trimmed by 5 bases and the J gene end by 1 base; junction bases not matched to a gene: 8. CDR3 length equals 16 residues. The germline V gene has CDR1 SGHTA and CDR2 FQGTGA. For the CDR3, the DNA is TGTGCCAGCAGCCTCAGGAGAGCGGGGGGCCAAGAGACCCAGTACTTC. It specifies CASSLRRAGGQETQYF.

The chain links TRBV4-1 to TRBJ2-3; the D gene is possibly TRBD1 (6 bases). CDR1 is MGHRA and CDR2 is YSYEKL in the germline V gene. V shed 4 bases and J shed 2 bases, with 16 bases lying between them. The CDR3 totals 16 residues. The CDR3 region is CASSPPGDTITDTQYF. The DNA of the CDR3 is TGCGCCAGCAGCCCCCCCGGGGACACCATCACAGATACGCAGTATTTT.

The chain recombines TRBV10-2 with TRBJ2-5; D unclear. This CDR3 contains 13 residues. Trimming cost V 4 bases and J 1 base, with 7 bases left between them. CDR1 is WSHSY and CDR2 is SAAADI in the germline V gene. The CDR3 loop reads CASSGNSQETQYF. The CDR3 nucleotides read TGCGCCAGCAGTGGCAATAGCCAAGAGACCCAGTACTTC.

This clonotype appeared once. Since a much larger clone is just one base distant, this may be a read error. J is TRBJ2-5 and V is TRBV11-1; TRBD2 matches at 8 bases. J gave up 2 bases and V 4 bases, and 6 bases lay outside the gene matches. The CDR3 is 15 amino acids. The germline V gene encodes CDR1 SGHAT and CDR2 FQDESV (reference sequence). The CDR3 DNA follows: TGTGCCAGCAGCTATAGCGGGGCCGCTCAAGAGACCCAGTACTTC. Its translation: CASSYSGAAQETQYF.

Here the CDR3 DNA reads TGTGCCAGCAGGATTCACGATTACACCGGGGAGCTGTTTTTT. Its protein is CASRIHDYTGELFF. The chain joins TRBV28 to TRBJ2-2; D remains ambiguous. Germline CDR1 and CDR2: MDHEN and SYDVKM. The CDR3 is 14 residues long. V lost 6 bases and J 3 bases, leaving 11 bases between the germline ends.

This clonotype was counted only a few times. The CDR3 coding sequence is TGTGCCAGCAGCTTACGAGGACTAGCGGGGGGGCGGGGCACAGATACGCAGTATTTT. This codes for CASSLRGLAGGRGTDTQYF. The chain carries TRBV7-6 and TRBJ2-3, with 15 nucleotides matching TRBD2. Germline V gives CDR1 SGHVS, CDR2 FNYEAQ. V gave up 2 bases and J gave up 1 base; unmatched junction bases: 7. CDR3 length: 19 amino acids.

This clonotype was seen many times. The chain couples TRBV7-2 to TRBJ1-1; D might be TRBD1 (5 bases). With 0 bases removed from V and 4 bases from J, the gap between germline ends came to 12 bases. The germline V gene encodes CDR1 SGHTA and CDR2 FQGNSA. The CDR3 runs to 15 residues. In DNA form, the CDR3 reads TGTGCCAGCAGCTTAGCGGCCCAGGGCAGCACTGAAGCTTTCTTT. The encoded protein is CASSLAAQGSTEAFF.

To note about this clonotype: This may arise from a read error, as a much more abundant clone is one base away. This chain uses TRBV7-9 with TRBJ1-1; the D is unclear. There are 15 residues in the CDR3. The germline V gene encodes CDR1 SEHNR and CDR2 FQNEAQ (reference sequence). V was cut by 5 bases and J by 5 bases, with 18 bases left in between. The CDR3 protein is CASSPAVYLSTEAFF. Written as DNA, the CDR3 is TGTGCCAGCAGCCCGGCGGTCTATCTGTCAACTGAAGCTTTCTTT.

CDR3 amino acids: CASSLPPQNYNEQFF. The DNA of the CDR3 is TGTGCCAGCAGCCTCCCGCCCCAGAACTACAATGAGCAGTTCTTC. This rearrangement joins TRBV7-4 to TRBJ2-1; D uncertain. Germline V lookup: CDR1 SGHVT, CDR2 SQSDAQ. V was trimmed by 5 bases and J by 3 bases, leaving 14 bases between them. The CDR3 extends over 15 amino acids.

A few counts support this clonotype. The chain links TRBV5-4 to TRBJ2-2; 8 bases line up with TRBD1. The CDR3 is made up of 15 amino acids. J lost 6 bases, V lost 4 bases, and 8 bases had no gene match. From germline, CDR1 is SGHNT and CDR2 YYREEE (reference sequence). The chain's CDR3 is CASSPGQGVPGELFF. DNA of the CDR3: TGTGCCAGCAGCCCTGGACAGGGAGTCCCCGGGGAGCTGTTTTTT.

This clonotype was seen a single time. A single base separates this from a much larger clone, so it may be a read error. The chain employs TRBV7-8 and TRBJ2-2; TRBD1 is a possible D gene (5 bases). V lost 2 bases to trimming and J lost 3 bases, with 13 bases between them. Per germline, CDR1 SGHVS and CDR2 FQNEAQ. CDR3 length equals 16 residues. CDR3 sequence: CASSLYRTPYTGELFF. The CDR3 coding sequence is TGTGCCAGCAGCTTATACAGGACACCATACACCGGGGAGCTGTTTTTT.